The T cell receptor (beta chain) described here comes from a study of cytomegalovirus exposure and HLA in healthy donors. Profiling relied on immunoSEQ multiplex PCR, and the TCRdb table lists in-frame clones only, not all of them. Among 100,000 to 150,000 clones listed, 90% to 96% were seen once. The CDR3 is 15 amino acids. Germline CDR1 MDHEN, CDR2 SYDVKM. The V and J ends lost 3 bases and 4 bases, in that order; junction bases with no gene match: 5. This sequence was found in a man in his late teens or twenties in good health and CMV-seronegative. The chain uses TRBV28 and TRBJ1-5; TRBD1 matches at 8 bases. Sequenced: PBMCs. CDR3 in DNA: TGTGCCAGCAGTTTTCAGGGGGCGCGAAATCAGCCCCAGCATTTT. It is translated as CASSFQGARNQPQHF.